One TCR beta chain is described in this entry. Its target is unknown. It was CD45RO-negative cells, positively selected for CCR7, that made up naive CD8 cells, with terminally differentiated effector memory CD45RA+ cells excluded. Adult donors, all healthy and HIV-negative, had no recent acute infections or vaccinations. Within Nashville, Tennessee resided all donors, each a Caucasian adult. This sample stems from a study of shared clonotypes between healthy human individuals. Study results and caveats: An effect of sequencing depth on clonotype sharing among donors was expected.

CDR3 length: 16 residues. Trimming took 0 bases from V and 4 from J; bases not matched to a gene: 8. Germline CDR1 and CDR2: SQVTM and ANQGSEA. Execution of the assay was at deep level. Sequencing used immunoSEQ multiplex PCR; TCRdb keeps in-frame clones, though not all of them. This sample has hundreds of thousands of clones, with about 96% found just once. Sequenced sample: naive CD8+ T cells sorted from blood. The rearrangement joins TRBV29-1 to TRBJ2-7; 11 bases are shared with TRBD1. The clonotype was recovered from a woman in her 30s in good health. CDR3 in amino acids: CSVEDAGGTGGYEQYF. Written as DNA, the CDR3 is TGCAGCGTTGAAGATGCCGGCGGGACAGGGGGTTACGAGCAGTACTTC.